This TCR beta chain was identified in a study of T cells in Graves' hyperthyroidism and ophthalmopathy. From RNA transcripts, TCR beta CDR3 regions were amplified. The HTBI set primed first-round TCR CDR3 RT-PCR. One entry per CDR3 protein results from TCRdb running MiXCR on the multiplex PCR reads. The sample lists approximately 500,000 distinct CDR3 sequences; roughly 50% were seen once. The patients, who ranged from 18 to 65 in age, presented with newly diagnosed hyperthyroidism lasting under 2 months. V trimming: 5 bases; J trimming: 1 base; junction bases outside the gene matches: 8. Per the germline V gene, CDR1 is LNHDA and CDR2 is SQIVND (reference sequence). The CDR3 length is 16 residues.

This TCR was sampled from a woman younger than 35 with Graves' hyperthyroidism. This chain joins TRBV19 and TRBJ1-5, with 7 positions matching TRBD1. Sequences were obtained from peripheral blood or thyroid tissue (not recorded which). CDR3 sequence: CASSPLTGRSNQPQHF. CDR3 coding DNA: TGTGCCAGTAGTCCCCTGACAGGGAGAAGCAATCAGCCCCAGCATTTT.